The T cell receptor (beta chain) described here comes from a study of radiation and T cells in renal cell carcinoma. From germline, CDR1 is KGHSH and CDR2 LQKENI. The V and J ends lost 3 bases and 4 bases respectively, with 15 bases between them. This CDR3 comprises 15 residues. TCRdb keeps only in-frame clones here, not all; method: immunoSEQ multiplex PCR. The sample contains 150,000 to 200,000 clones, 88% of which appear only once. Documented time point: blood 4 weeks post-SBRT, at nephrectomy. The treatment denotes: 15 Gy SBRT to primary tumor, nephrectomy 4 weeks later. The sequencing used blood, collected from a patient whose treatment included radiotherapy and nephrectomy. This TCR was recovered from a woman in her fifties or sixties with renal cell carcinoma. The J gene is TRBJ2-5, the V gene TRBV18; weak D call: TRBD2 (6 bases). CDR3 loop: CASSPGLPVGETQYF. As DNA, the CDR3 is TGTGCCAGCTCACCGGGACTGCCGGTGGGAGAGACCCAGTACTTC.